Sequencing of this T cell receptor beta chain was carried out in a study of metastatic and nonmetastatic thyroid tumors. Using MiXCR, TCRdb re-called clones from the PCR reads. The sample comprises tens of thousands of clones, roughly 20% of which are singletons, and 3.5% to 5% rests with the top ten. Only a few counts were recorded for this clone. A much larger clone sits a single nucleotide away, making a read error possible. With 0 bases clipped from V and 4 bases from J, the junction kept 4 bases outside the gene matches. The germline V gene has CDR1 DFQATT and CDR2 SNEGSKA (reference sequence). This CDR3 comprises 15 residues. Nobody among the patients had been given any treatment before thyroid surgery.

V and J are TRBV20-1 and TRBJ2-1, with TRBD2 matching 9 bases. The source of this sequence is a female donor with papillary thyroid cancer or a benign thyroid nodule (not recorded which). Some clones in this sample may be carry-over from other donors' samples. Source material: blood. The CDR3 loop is CSARDSLAGYNEQFF. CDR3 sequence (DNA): TGCAGTGCTAGAGACTCCCTAGCGGGGTACAATGAGCAGTTCTTC.